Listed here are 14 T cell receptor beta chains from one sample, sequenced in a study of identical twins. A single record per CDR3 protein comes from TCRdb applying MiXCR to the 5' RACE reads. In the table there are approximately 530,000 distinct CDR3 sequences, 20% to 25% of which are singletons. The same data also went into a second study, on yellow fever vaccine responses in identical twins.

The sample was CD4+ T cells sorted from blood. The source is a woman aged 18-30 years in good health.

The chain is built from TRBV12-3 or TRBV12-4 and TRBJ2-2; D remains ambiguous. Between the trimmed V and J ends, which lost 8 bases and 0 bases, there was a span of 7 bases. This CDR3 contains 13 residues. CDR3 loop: CASQNTNTGELFF. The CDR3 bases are TGTGCCAGCCAAAACACGAACACCGGGGAGCTGTTTTTT.

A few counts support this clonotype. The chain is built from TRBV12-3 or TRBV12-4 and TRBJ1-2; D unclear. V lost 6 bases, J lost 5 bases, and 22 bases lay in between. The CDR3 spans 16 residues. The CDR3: CASSSQPTPGDYGYTF. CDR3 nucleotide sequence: TGTGCCAGCAGCTCCCAACCCACGCCAGGCGATTATGGCTACACCTTC.

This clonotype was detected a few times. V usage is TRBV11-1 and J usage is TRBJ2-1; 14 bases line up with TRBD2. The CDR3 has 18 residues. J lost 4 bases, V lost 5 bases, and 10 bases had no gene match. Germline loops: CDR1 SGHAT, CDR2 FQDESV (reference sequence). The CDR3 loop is CASSRRLAGGRLYNEQFF. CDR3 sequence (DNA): TGTGCCAGCAGCCGGCGACTAGCGGGGGGGCGGTTATACAATGAGCAGTTCTTC.

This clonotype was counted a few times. The CDR3 reads CASSRDLGQTSGANVLTF. The CDR3 DNA follows: TGCGCCAGCAGCCGGGACTTGGGACAGACTAGTGGGGCCAACGTCCTGACTTTC. The J gene is TRBJ2-6, the V gene TRBV5-1; TRBD1 might be the D (7 bases). V was shortened by 4 bases and J by 3 bases, with 20 bases between the two germline ends. In germline, CDR1 is SGHRS, CDR2 YFSETQ. The CDR3 length is 18 residues.

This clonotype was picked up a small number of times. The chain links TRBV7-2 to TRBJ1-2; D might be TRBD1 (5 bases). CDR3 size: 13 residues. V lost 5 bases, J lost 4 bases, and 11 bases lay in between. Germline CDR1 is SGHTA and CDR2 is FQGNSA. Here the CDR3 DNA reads TGTGCCAGCAGCCCCCTAGGGGTCTATGGCTACACCTTC. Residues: CASSPLGVYGYTF.

Here the CDR3 reads CASRRIDLANEQFF. CDR3 nucleotides: TGTGCCAGCAGGCGGATTGATCTGGCGAATGAGCAGTTCTTC. The chain uses TRBV7-9 and TRBJ2-1; D unclear. The CDR3 is 14 amino acids. Germline V CDR1 and CDR2: SEHNR, FQNEAQ (reference sequence). Trimming took off 6 bases at V and 7 bases at J, with 16 bases between the two ends.

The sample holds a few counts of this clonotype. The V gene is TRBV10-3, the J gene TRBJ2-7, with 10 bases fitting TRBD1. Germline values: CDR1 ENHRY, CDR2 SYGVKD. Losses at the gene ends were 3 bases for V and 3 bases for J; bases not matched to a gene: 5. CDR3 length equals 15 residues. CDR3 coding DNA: TGTGCCATCAGTGATCTAGGGACAGGGGACTACGAGCAGTACTTC. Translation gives CAISDLGTGDYEQYF.

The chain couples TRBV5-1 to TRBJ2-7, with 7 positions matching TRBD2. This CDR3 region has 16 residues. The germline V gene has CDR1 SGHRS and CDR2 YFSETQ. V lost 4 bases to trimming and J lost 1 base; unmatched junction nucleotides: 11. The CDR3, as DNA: TGCGCCAGCAGCCTGAACGCGGGAGCCCCTTCCTACGAGCAGTACTTC. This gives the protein CASSLNAGAPSYEQYF.

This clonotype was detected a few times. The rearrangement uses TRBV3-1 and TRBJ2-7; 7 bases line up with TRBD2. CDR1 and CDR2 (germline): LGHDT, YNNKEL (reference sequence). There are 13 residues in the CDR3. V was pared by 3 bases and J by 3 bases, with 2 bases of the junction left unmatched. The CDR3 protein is CASSHSSGYEQYV. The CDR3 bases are TGTGCCAGCAGCCACTCTAGCGGCTACGAGCAGTACGTC.

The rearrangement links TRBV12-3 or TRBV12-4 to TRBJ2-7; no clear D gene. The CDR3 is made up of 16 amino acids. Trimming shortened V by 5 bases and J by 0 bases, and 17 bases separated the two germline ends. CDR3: CASSPVRRASSYEQYF. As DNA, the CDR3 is TGTGCCAGCAGTCCGGTAAGACGGGCGAGCTCCTACGAGCAGTACTTC.

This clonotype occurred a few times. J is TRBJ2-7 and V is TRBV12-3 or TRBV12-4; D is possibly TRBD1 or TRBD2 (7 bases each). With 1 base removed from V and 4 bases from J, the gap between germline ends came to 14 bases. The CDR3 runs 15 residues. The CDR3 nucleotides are TGTGCCAGCAGTTTAGAGGGCAGGGGGGGGTACGAGCAGTACTTC. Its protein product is CASSLEGRGGYEQYF.

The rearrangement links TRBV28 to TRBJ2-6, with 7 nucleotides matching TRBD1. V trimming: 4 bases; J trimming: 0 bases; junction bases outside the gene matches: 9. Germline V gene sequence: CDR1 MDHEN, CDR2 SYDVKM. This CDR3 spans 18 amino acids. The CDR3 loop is CASSSLTGRISGANVLTF. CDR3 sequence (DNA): TGTGCCAGCAGTTCCCTGACAGGGCGGATCTCTGGGGCCAACGTCCTGACTTTC.

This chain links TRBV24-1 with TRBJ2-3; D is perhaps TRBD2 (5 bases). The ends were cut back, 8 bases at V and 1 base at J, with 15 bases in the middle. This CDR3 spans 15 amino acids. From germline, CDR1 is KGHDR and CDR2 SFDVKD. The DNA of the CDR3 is TGTGCCACCAAGCCCCCGCGGGTGGGCACAGATACGCAGTATTTT. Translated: CATKPPRVGTDTQYF.

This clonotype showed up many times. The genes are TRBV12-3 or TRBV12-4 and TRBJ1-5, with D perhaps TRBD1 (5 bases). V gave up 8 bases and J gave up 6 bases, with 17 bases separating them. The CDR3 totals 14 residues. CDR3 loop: CASGQMGGGQPQHF. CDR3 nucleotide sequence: TGTGCCAGCGGCCAGATGGGGGGTGGTCAGCCCCAGCATTTT.